What follows is one T cell receptor beta chain and its context. Germline V gene lookup returns CDR1 MNHNS and CDR2 SASEGT. V lost 10 bases, J lost 4 bases, and 10 bases lay in between. This CDR3 comprises 12 residues. Profiled with immunoSEQ multiplex PCR; TCRdb holds only in-frame clones, not every one. The sample has about 350,000 clones, more than 85% seen once. Participants reported their clinical history, and cohort assignment relied on those reports. This sample was taken from a study of blood T cell repertoires in COVID-19. This TCR was sampled from a woman aged 25 to 39 who had recovered from COVID-19. Specimen: PBMCs or T cells enriched from blood (not recorded which). The chain is built from TRBV6-1 and TRBJ2-2; D might be TRBD1 (6 bases). The DNA of the CDR3 is TGTGCCAACAGAGGGGGCACCGGGGAGCTGTTTTTT. Protein: CANRGGTGELFF.